Shown below are 8 T cell receptor beta chains from a single sample sequenced in a study of a mutant IDH1 vaccine in newly diagnosed glioma. Which antigens these TCRs recognize remains unknown. Time point meaning: week 11, during vaccination. All doses held 300 ug of mutant IDH1 20-mer peptide, with topical imiquimod. Using immunoSEQ multiplex PCR, the repertoire was profiled, and TCRdb retains in-frame clones only, with some absent. The sample holds around 100,000 clones, roughly 88% seen once. The sample consisted of PBMCs, taken from a glioma patient whose treatment included an IDH1 peptide vaccine. Every receptor here comes from a woman aged 50 to 60 with glioma.

The chain recombines TRBV10-3 with TRBJ1-3; 8 bases match TRBD1. V was clipped by 2 bases and J by 4 bases; unmatched bases: 4. The CDR3 loop spans 15 amino acids. Germline CDR1 and CDR2: ENHRY and SYGVKD. CDR3 nucleotide sequence: TGTGCCATCAGTGAGCCGACAGGGGTCGGAAACACCATATATTTT. This gives the protein CAISEPTGVGNTIYF.

CDR3 loop: CASSQTPNTEAFF. In DNA, the CDR3 is TGTGCCAGCAGCCAGACCCCGAACACTGAAGCTTTCTTT. The chain combines TRBV9 with TRBJ1-1; D is unresolved. The CDR3 length is 13 residues. Germline V gene sequence: CDR1 SGDLS, CDR2 YYNGEE. Trimming removed 4 bases at V and 1 base at J, with 8 bases between.

The chain combines TRBV5-8 with TRBJ2-1; 10 nucleotides match TRBD2. This CDR3 spans 16 amino acids. Losses at the gene ends were 6 bases for V and 10 bases for J; bases not matched to a gene: 16. Germline CDR1 reads SGHTS; CDR2 reads YDEGEE. This CDR3 reads CASKGGRLAGLDEQFF. The CDR3 nucleotides read TGTGCCAGCAAGGGAGGGCGACTAGCGGGCCTTGACGAGCAGTTCTTC.

V and J are TRBV28 and TRBJ2-5, with 7 bases matching TRBD2. The CDR3 is made up of 16 amino acids. V gave up 5 bases and J gave up 5 bases; unmatched junction bases: 14. CDR1 and CDR2 (germline): MDHEN, SYDVKM. The CDR3 region has the DNA TGTGCCAGCAGTAGTCAGGGAGGGACCCAATTGGAGACCCAGTACTTC. Translating gives CASSSQGGTQLETQYF.

The chain joins TRBV6-5 to TRBJ2-7; no reliable D call. Trimming left V 2 bases short and J 6 bases short, with 5 bases between. Germline CDR1 is MNHEY and CDR2 is SVGAGI. CDR3 length equals 11 residues. The CDR3: CASSYLREQYF. Written as DNA, the CDR3 is TGTGCCAGCAGTTACCTCCGCGAGCAGTACTTC.

The V call is TRBV7-9, the J call TRBJ2-1, with TRBD2 identical over 13 bases. CDR1 and CDR2 (germline): SEHNR, FQNEAQ (reference sequence). Trimming removed 5 bases from V and 6 bases from J; junction bases left unmatched: 4. The CDR3 has 15 amino acids. This CDR3 reads CASSVTSGRANEQFF. CDR3 DNA: TGTGCCAGCAGCGTTACTAGCGGGAGGGCCAATGAGCAGTTCTTC.

In this sample, this clone turned up once. The chain has TRBV4-1 and TRBJ2-1; 8 bases match TRBD2. Germline CDR1 reads MGHRA; CDR2 reads YSYEKL. J was trimmed by 3 bases and V by 0 bases; bases with no gene match: 7. CDR3 length: 17 amino acids. CDR3 region: CASSQDRAGAFYNEQFF. The DNA of the CDR3 is TGCGCCAGCAGCCAAGATCGAGCGGGAGCGTTCTACAATGAGCAGTTCTTC.

The genes are TRBV6-5 and TRBJ1-5; maybe TRBD1 (6 bases). Trimming took off 0 bases at V and 0 bases at J, with 9 bases between the two ends. The CDR3 totals 16 residues. Germline assignment: CDR1 MNHEY and CDR2 SVGAGI. CDR3 loop: CASSYSGQYSNQPQHF. DNA of the CDR3: TGTGCCAGCAGTTACTCCGGACAGTATAGCAATCAGCCCCAGCATTTT.